A selection of T cell receptor beta chains follows, all from one sample in a study of T cell repertoires in cytomegalovirus infection. Antigen specificity for these receptors is unknown. TCRdb itself ran the reads through MiXCR, one entry per CDR3 protein. The data hold roughly 340,000 distinct CDR3 sequences, with 25% to 35% observed a single time. This material consisted of cultured PBMCs, taken from culture after CMV antigen stimulation. The receptors were sampled from a human donor in good health (CMV status not recorded). Some clones in this sample may be carry-over from other donors' samples. CDR3s include the opening cysteine and the closing phenylalanine or tryptophan. The D gene is left open where the match is weak. Clone sizes are given selectively: once, few, many, or a class where the clone is expanded.

j_gene,abundance,v_gene,d_gene,CDR3aa,CDR3nt
TRBJ2-3,few,TRBV27,NA,CASSLVGIRQAKRDTQYF,TGTGCCAGCAGTTTGGTAGGGATCCGACAGGCAAAGAGAGATACGCAGTATTTT
TRBJ2-7,few,TRBV2,NA,CASSGQDGRYEQYF,TGTGCCAGCAGTGGACAGGACGGTCGGTACGAGCAGTACTTC
TRBJ1-5,NA,TRBV7-2,NA,CASSLERVRDGQPQHF,TGTGCCAGCAGCTTAGAAAGAGTCAGGGATGGCCAGCCCCAGCATTTT
TRBJ1-1,NA,TRBV2,NA,CASSPLQGGNTEAFF,TGTGCCAGCAGCCCCCTACAGGGAGGGAACACTGAAGCTTTCTTT
TRBJ2-3,many,TRBV5-5,NA,CASSLAGVPDTQYF,TGTGCCAGCAGCTTGGCTGGGGTACCAGATACGCAGTATTTT
TRBJ1-2,few,TRBV19,NA,CASIPRTGLGYGYTF,TGTGCCAGTATACCCCGCACGGGATTAGGCTATGGCTACACCTTC
TRBJ2-3,NA,TRBV2,NA,CASSSHEDTQYF,TGTGCCAGCAGTTCCCACGAAGATACGCAGTATTTT
TRBJ1-1,many,TRBV7-2,TRBD1,CASSPRQGGTEAFF,TGTGCCAGCAGCCCTCGACAGGGCGGCACTGAAGCTTTCTTT
TRBJ2-2,few,TRBV19,NA,CASSMGARTGELFF,TGTGCCAGTAGTATGGGGGCGCGCACCGGGGAGCTGTTTTTT
TRBJ2-1,few,TRBV6-1,NA,CASTLSSYNEQFF,TGTGCCAGCACCCTGAGCTCCTACAATGAGCAGTTCTTC
TRBJ2-3,few,TRBV7-9,TRBD1,CASSQTTGGYTDTQYF,TGTGCCAGCAGCCAAACGACAGGGGGCTACACAGATACGCAGTATTTT
TRBJ1-5,NA,TRBV27,NA,CASSLLRGQPPHF,TGTGCCAGCAGTTTATTACGCGGCCAGCCCCCGCATTTT
TRBJ1-5,NA,TRBV20-1,TRBD1,CSAGDRASNQPQHF,TGCAGTGCTGGGGACAGGGCGAGCAATCAGCCCCAGCATTTT
TRBJ2-5,few,TRBV7-2,NA,CASSLGALETQYF,TGTGCCAGCAGCTTAGGGGCGCTAGAGACCCAGTACTTC
TRBJ2-3,few,TRBV5-4,NA,CALGVQAGDTQYF,TGTGCCTTAGGGGTACAGGCGGGAGATACGCAGTATTTT
TRBJ2-2,NA,TRBV10-1,NA,CASSESYHRGELFF,TGCGCCAGCAGTGAGTCGTACCACCGCGGGGAGCTGTTTTTT
TRBJ1-4,NA,TRBV5-1,NA,CASSPSVSQYEKLFF,TGCGCCAGCAGCCCGTCCGTTTCTCAGTATGAAAAACTGTTTTTT
TRBJ1-1,NA,TRBV6-6,TRBD1,CASSRGTGDRAFF,TGTGCCAGCAGCCGCGGGACAGGGGATCGGGCTTTCTTT
TRBJ2-1,NA,TRBV18,TRBD1,CASSPPRTGSYNEQFF,TGTGCCAGCTCACCACCGAGGACAGGCTCCTACAATGAGCAGTTCTTC
TRBJ1-5,NA,TRBV7-8,NA,CASSLARSQISNQPQHF,TGTGCCAGCAGCTTAGCGCGAAGTCAGATCAGCAATCAGCCCCAGCATTTT
TRBJ2-1,NA,TRBV27,NA,CASVGAFNEQFF,TGTGCCAGCGTCGGGGCCTTCAATGAGCAGTTCTTC
TRBJ2-3,few,TRBV12-3/TRBV12-4,TRBD2,CASSLGAGLVDTQYF,TGTGCCAGCAGTCTCGGAGCGGGATTGGTAGATACGCAGTATTTT
TRBJ2-7,few,TRBV2,NA,CASRARLVSYEQYF,TGTGCCAGCAGAGCCAGACTAGTAAGCTACGAGCAGTACTTC
TRBJ2-1,NA,TRBV7-3,NA,CASSLQPTRGGHNEQFF,TGTGCCAGCAGCCTCCAACCTACTAGGGGGGGGCACAATGAGCAGTTCTTC
TRBJ2-7,many,TRBV7-8,TRBD1,CASSRTGQGKDEQYF,TGTGCCAGCAGCCGTACCGGACAGGGAAAGGACGAGCAGTACTTC
TRBJ2-1,NA,TRBV11-2,NA,CASSPFQEQFF,TGTGCCAGCAGCCCATTCCAGGAGCAGTTCTTC
TRBJ1-3,few,TRBV28,NA,CASSFQAPGLSGNTIYF,TGTGCCAGCAGTTTCCAAGCCCCGGGACTCTCTGGAAACACCATATATTTT
TRBJ2-1,few,TRBV7-9,NA,CASSLAGDAEQFF,TGTGCCAGCAGCTTAGCGGGAGATGCTGAGCAGTTCTTC
TRBJ1-6,few,TRBV9,NA,CASSVETDNSPLHF,TGTGCCAGCAGCGTAGAAACGGATAATTCACCCCTCCACTTT
TRBJ1-4,NA,TRBV6-1,NA,CASSEWGATNEKLFF,TGTGCCAGCAGTGAATGGGGCGCAACTAATGAAAAACTGTTTTTT
TRBJ2-3,NA,TRBV27,TRBD1,CASRGDSSTDTQYF,TGTGCCAGCAGGGGGGACAGCAGCACAGATACGCAGTATTTT
TRBJ1-6,NA,TRBV5-3,TRBD1,CASSFDRVGNSPLHF,TGTGCCAGCAGCTTCGACAGGGTTGGGAATTCACCCCTCCACTTT
TRBJ1-6,NA,TRBV6-1,NA,CASGSTYNSPLHF,TGTGCCAGCGGAAGTACCTATAATTCACCCCTCCACTTT
TRBJ2-7,few,TRBV6-2/TRBV6-3,NA,CASKSLAYEQYF,TGTGCCAGCAAATCCCTAGCCTACGAGCAGTACTTC
TRBJ1-5,NA,TRBV28,NA,CASSHTGNREQPQHF,TGTGCCAGCAGCCATACAGGGAACCGGGAGCAGCCCCAGCATTTT
TRBJ1-6,NA,TRBV12-3/TRBV12-4,NA,CASSLSTGNSPLHF,TGTGCCAGCAGTTTATCCACGGGTAATTCACCCCTCCACTTT
TRBJ2-7,NA,TRBV20-1,TRBD1,CSALFTGGGNEQYF,TGCAGTGCCCTCTTTACAGGGGGTGGGAACGAGCAGTACTTC
TRBJ2-2,many,TRBV7-2,NA,CASSRYSTGELFF,TGTGCCAGCAGCCGATACAGCACCGGGGAGCTGTTTTTT
TRBJ2-7,NA,TRBV27,TRBD1,CASSYMTGPYEQYF,TGTGCCAGCAGCTATATGACAGGGCCCTACGAGCAGTACTTC
TRBJ2-7,many,TRBV7-8,TRBD1,CASSPGTGRYEQYF,TGTGCCAGCAGCCCCGGGACAGGGAGATACGAGCAGTACTTC
TRBJ2-2,few,TRBV27,NA,CASSLSAGELFF,TGTGCCAGCAGTTTAAGCGCCGGGGAGCTGTTTTTT
TRBJ1-6,few,TRBV18,NA,CASSPQNSYNSPLHF,TGTGCCAGCTCACCACAGAACAGCTATAATTCACCCCTCCACTTT
TRBJ2-3,NA,TRBV25-1,NA,CASSEGMGTDTQYF,TGTGCCAGCAGTGAAGGGATGGGGACAGATACGCAGTATTTT
TRBJ2-5,NA,TRBV28,NA,CASSPIQWGNQETQYF,TGTGCCAGCAGTCCGATCCAATGGGGCAACCAAGAGACCCAGTACTTC